Each of the 6 T cell receptor beta chains below was sequenced from the same sample in a study of shared clonotypes between healthy human individuals. The table came from immunoSEQ multiplex PCR; TCRdb's copy has only in-frame clones and leaves some out. The data hold 950,000 to 1,200,000 clones, with approximately 80% observed a single time. The sample comprised memory CD4+ T cells from PBMCs. Subset specified: CD45RA-negative fraction. The receptors were gathered from a man between 18 and 29 years old in good health. Some clones in this sample may be carry-over from other donors' samples.

The chain has TRBV7-3 and TRBJ2-3; D may be TRBD2 (5 bases). Germline V gene data show CDR1 as SGHTA and CDR2 as FQGTGA. Between the trimmed V and J ends, which lost 5 bases and 0 bases, there was a span of 6 bases. The length of the CDR3 is 13 residues. CDR3 sequence: CASSRTSTDTQYF. CDR3 coding DNA: TGTGCCAGCAGCCGGACTAGCACAGATACGCAGTATTTT.

The sample holds one count of this clone. The chain couples TRBV10-3 to TRBJ1-4, with 8 bases lining up with TRBD1. Germline CDR1 and CDR2: ENHRY and SYGVKD. The CDR3 length is 15 residues. The V segment lost 3 bases and the J segment 7 bases; nucleotides outside the gene matches: 7. The CDR3 loop reads CAISDPGTGSEKLFF. The CDR3 nucleotides are TGTGCCATCAGTGATCCCGGGACAGGTAGTGAAAAACTGTTTTTT.

The chain combines TRBV20-1 with TRBJ1-1; unclear D gene. The CDR3 contains 11 residues. The germline V and J ends were trimmed by 8 bases and 1 base, with 8 bases remaining between them. Looked up from germline, CDR1 is DFQATT and CDR2 is SNEGSKA (reference sequence). Here the CDR3 reads CSSPSNTEAFF. The CDR3 nucleotides are TGCAGTTCCCCCTCGAACACTGAAGCTTTCTTT.

This clone was observed a few times. This chain connects TRBV2 to TRBJ2-3; the match to TRBD1 covers 8 bases. Per the germline V gene, CDR1 is SNHLY and CDR2 is FYNNEI. The CDR3 runs 16 residues. The V gene end was trimmed by 3 bases and the J gene end by 1 base; junction bases not matched to a gene: 6. As DNA, the CDR3 is TGTGCCAGCAGTGACGGCAGGGGGCCTGGCACAGATACGCAGTATTTT. Its translation: CASSDGRGPGTDTQYF.

V and J are TRBV5-6 and TRBJ2-2, with 9 bases fitting TRBD2. The CDR3 length is 19 residues. V gave up 1 base and J gave up 4 bases; unmatched junction bases: 14. Germline CDR1 is SGHDT and CDR2 is YYEEEE. CDR3 sequence (DNA): TGTGCCAGCAGCTTGTGGAGTATTAGCGGGAGCCCCAGCACCGGGGAGCTGTTTTTT. Translated, it gives CASSLWSISGSPSTGELFF.

The chain carries TRBV5-4 and TRBJ2-7, with D perhaps being TRBD1 or TRBD2 (5 bases each). Germline assignment: CDR1 SGHNT and CDR2 YYREEE (reference sequence). Trimming removed 4 bases from V and 1 base from J, with 15 bases in between. The CDR3 totals 15 residues. The CDR3 region has the DNA TGTGCCAGCAGCCACGGGACGGACTTTTCCTACGAGCAGTACTTC. Translation gives CASSHGTDFSYEQYF. The entire variable domain, with the rest obtained from reference TRBV5-4 and TRBJ2-7, is as follows: ETGVTQSPTHLIKTRGQQVTLRCSSQSGHNTVSWYQQALGQGPQFIFQYYREEENGRGNFPPRFSGLQFPNYSSELNVNALELDDSALYLCASSHGTDFSYEQYFGPGTRLTVT.